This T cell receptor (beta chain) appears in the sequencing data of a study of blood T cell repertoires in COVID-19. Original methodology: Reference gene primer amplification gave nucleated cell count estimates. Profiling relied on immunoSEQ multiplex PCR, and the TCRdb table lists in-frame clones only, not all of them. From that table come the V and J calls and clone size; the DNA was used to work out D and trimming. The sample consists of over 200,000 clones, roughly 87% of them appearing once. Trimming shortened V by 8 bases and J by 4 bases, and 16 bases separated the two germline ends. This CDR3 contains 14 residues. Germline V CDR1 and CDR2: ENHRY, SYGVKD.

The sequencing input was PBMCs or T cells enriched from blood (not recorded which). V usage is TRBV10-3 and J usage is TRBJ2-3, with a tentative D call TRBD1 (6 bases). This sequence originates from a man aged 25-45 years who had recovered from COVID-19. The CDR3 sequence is CAIGGQGLADTQYF. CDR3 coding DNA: TGTGCCATCGGGGGTCAGGGGTTGGCAGATACGCAGTATTTT.